This TCR beta chain was recorded in a study of blood T cell repertoires in COVID-19. The CDR3 length is 13 residues. Germline CDR1 SGHTA, CDR2 FQGTGA. V gave up 1 base and J gave up 8 bases, with 11 bases separating them. This clone has ten or more counts. The method was immunoSEQ multiplex PCR; TCRdb's version includes in-frame clones alone and lacks a portion of them. This table has over 85,000 clones, roughly 85% appearing once. The chain combines TRBV7-3 with TRBJ1-1; TRBD1 might be the D (6 bases). The sequence came from a man older than 75 with acute or convalescent COVID-19. The specimen was peripheral blood. The DNA for the CDR3 is TGTGCCAGCAGCTTAAACAGGGAGAGAGAAGCTTTCTTT. Its protein is CASSLNREREAFF.